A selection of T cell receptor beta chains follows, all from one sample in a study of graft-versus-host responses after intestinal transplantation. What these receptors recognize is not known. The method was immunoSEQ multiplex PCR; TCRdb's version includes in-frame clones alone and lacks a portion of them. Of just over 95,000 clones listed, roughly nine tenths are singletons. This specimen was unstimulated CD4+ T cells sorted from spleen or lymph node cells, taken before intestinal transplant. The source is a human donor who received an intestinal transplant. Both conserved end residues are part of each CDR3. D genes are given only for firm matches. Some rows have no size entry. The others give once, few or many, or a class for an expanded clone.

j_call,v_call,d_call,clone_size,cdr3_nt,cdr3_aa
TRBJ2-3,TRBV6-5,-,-,TGTGCCAGCAGCCGAGATCGTCATACGCAGTATTTT,CASSRDRHTQYF
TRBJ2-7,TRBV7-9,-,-,TGTGCCAGCAGCGCCGGGGTTGAGCAGTACTTC,CASSAGVEQYF
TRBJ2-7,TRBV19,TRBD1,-,TGTGCCAGTAGTATAAAATGGTTGGGGACAGGGTATCCCCCGAGGACCTACGAGCAGTACTTC,CASSIKWLGTGYPPRTYEQYF
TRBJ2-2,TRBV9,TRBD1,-,TGTGCCAGCAGCCCCACCGGGACAGAGAACACCGGGGAGCTGTTTTTT,CASSPTGTENTGELFF
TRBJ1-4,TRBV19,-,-,TGTGCCAGTAGTAAGTCCCTTTTTATGGGGGCGCGGGATGAAAAACTGTTTTTT,CASSKSLFMGARDEKLFF
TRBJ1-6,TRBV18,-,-,TGTGCCAGCTCACCCGACTATTCTTCACCCCTCCACTTT,CASSPDYSSPLHF
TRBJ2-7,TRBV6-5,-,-,TGTGCCAGCAGCCCCAGGACGCGACGGGAAAGCGAGCAGTACTTC,CASSPRTRRESEQYF
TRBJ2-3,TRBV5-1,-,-,TGCGCCAGCAGCTTTGACTCCTTCACAGATACGCAGTATTTT,CASSFDSFTDTQYF
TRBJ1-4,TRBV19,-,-,TGTGCCAGTAGTATACTCGGTGCAACTAATGAAAAACTGTTTTTT,CASSILGATNEKLFF
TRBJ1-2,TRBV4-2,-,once,TGTGCCAGCAGCCCCTCCGGGACACTTATTAACTATGGCTACACCTTC,CASSPSGTLINYGYTF
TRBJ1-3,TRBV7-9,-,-,TGTGCCAGCAGCTACCTGACAGTTGGAAACACCATATATTTT,CASSYLTVGNTIYF
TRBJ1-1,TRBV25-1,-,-,TGTGCCAGCAGTGACCAGGGCGTGAACACTGAAGCTTTCTTT,CASSDQGVNTEAFF
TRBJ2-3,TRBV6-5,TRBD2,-,TGTGCCAGCAGGGGCCGCGGGGGGAGCACAGATACGCAGTATTTT,CASRGRGGSTDTQYF
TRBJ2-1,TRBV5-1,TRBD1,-,TGCGCCAGCAGCCCCGGACAGGGGCAGTTCTTC,CASSPGQGQFF
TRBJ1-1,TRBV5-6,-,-,TGTGCCAGCAGCTTGTGGAGAAGGTCTAACACTGAAGCTTTCTTT,CASSLWRRSNTEAFF
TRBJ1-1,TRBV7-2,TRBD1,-,TGTGCCAGCAGCTCCGGACAGGGGCACACTGAAGCTTTCTTT,CASSSGQGHTEAFF
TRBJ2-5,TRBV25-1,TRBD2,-,TGTGCCAGCAGTGACCCGGGGGGGAGAGAGACCCAGTACTTC,CASSDPGGRETQYF
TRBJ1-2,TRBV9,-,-,TGTGCCAGCAGCGTTGGACTGTTTCACACCTTC,CASSVGLFHTF
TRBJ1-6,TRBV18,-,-,TGTGCCAGCTCGACCACGCCGTGGGGGGGCGGTTCACCCCTCCACTTT,CASSTTPWGGGSPLHF
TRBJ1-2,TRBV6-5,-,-,TGTGCCAGCAGTTACTCGGACAGCTACTATGGCTACACCTTC,CASSYSDSYYGYTF
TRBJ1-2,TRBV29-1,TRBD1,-,TGCAGCGCTCCCCGGGGGGACAGGGGGAAAGGCTACACCTTC,CSAPRGDRGKGYTF
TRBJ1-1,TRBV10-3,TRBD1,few,TGTGCCATCAGTGGTAACAGGGGGCGGATGAACACTGAAGCTTTCTTT,CAISGNRGRMNTEAFF
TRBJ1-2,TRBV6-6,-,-,TGTGCCAGCAGTCACAGGGTCATGGGCTACACCTTC,CASSHRVMGYTF
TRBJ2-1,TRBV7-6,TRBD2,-,TGTGCCAGCAGCATCCACCCGGGACTAGACAATGAGCAGTTCTTC,CASSIHPGLDNEQFF
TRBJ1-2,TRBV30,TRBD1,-,TGTGCCTGGAGTGACCCTGGGACAGCCTGGAGCTATGGCTACACCTTC,CAWSDPGTAWSYGYTF
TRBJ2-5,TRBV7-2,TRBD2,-,TGTGCCAGCAGCTTAGATCGGACTAGGGAGACCCAGTACTTC,CASSLDRTRETQYF
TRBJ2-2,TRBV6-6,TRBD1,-,TGTGCCAGCAGTTACGAGGGGGCCGGCACCGGGGAGCTGTTTTTT,CASSYEGAGTGELFF
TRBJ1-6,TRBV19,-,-,TGTGCCAGTAGTATCTCCCATCCGGGGAATTCACCCCTCCACTTT,CASSISHPGNSPLHF
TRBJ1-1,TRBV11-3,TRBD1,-,TGTGCCAGCGGGAACAGGGGTGAGACTTTCTTT,CASGNRGETFF
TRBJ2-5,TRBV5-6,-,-,TGTGCCAGCAGCTTCCAGTTTGGGGGCGCGGAGACCCAGTACTTC,CASSFQFGGAETQYF
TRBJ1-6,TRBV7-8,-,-,TGTGCCAGCAGCTTTCAGGGGATTCCTACGAATAATTCACCCCTCCACTTT,CASSFQGIPTNNSPLHF
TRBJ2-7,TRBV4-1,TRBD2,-,TGCGCCAGCAGCCCCAGGACTAGCCTCTACGAGCAGTACTTC,CASSPRTSLYEQYF
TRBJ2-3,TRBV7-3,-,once,TGTGCCAGCAGCTTGAGCTCTGGCACAGATACGCAGTATTTT,CASSLSSGTDTQYF
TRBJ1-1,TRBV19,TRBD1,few,TGTGCCTGTGAAGGCAGGGGGCTAAACACTGAAGCTTTCTTT,CACEGRGLNTEAFF
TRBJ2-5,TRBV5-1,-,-,TGCGCCAGCAGCTACGGGGTTGGACAAGAGACCCAGTACTTC,CASSYGVGQETQYF